This T cell receptor beta chain was sequenced for a study of cytomegalovirus exposure and HLA in healthy donors. Turning to the study itself: As released early, the data held 70 million to 100 million unique TCRs from HLA-typed donors.

The PCR made use of 60 Vbeta and 13 Jbeta primers. Assay used: immunoSEQ multiplex PCR; TCRdb lists only in-frame clones, some missing. The repertoire includes 150,000 to 200,000 clones, approximately 70% of them detected once, and approximately 7.1% sits in the top ten. Germline V gene sequence: CDR1 LNHNV, CDR2 YYDKDF (reference sequence). The CDR3 contains 16 residues. V gave up 3 bases and J gave up 4 bases; unmatched junction bases: 9. A note on this clone: The antigen is undetermined.

General study points: Evidence from a later analysis indicated that most CMV-associated TCR beta chains looked HLA-restricted. The presence/absence work took it that sequencing depth was about the same across donors. The authors enumerated over 150 TCR beta chains as linked to cytomegalovirus.

The TCR comes from a man aged 35-49 years in good health and CMV-seropositive. The sequenced material came from PBMCs. The V call is TRBV15, the J call TRBJ2-3; 8 nucleotides align to TRBD1. The CDR3 loop is CATSSRGQGAADTQYF. CDR3 nucleotide sequence: TGTGCCACCAGCAGCCGAGGACAGGGAGCCGCAGATACGCAGTATTTT.